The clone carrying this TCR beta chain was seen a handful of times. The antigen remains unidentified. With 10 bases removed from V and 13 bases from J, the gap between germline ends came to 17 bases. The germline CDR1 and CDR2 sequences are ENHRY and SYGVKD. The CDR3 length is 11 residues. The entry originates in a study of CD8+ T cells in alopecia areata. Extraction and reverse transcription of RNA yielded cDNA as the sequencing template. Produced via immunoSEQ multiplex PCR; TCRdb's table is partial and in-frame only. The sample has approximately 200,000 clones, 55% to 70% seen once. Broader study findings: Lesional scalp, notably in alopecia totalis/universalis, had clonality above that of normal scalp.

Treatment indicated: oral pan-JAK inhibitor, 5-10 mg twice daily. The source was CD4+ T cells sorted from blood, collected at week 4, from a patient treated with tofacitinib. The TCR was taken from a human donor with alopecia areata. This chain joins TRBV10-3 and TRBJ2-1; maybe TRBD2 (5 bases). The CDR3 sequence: CATGWESLQFF. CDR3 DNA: TGTGCCACGGGGTGGGAATCTCTACAGTTCTTC.